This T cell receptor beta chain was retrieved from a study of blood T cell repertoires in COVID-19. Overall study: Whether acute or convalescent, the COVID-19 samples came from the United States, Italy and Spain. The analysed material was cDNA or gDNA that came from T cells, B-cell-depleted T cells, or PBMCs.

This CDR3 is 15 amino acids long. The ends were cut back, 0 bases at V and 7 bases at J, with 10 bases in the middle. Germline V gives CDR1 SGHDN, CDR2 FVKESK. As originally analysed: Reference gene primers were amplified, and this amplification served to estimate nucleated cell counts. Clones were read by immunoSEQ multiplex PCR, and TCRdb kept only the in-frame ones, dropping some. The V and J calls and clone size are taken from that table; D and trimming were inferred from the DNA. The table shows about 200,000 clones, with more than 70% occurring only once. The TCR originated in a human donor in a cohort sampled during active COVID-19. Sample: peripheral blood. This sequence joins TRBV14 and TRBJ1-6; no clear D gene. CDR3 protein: CASSQDSGRNSPLHF. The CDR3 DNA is TGTGCCAGCAGCCAAGATTCCGGGAGGAATTCACCCCTCCACTTT.